The 29 T cell receptor beta chains below were found in one sample sequenced in a study of OX40 agonist ivuxolimab in advanced cancers. TCRdb keeps only in-frame clones here, not all; method: immunoSEQ multiplex PCR. The data contain approximately 70,000 clones, around 83% of them singletons. The sequencing here drew on CD4+ or CD8+ T cells sorted from blood, taken in a trial of the OX40 agonist ivuxolimab. These receptors originate from an adult with an advanced solid tumor such as melanoma, head and neck, liver or kidney cancer.

The chain uses TRBV19 and TRBJ2-1; 7 bases are shared with TRBD2. The CDR3 contains 13 residues. J lost 9 bases, V lost 5 bases, and 7 bases had no gene match. Germline CDR1 LNHDA, CDR2 SQIVND (reference sequence). The CDR3 loop is CASSFQGEGEQFF. The CDR3 DNA reads as TGTGCCAGTAGTTTTCAAGGGGAGGGTGAGCAGTTCTTC.

The sample holds many counts of this clone. The chain is built from TRBV2 and TRBJ1-5; 8 bases fit TRBD1. The germline gives CDR1 SNHLY, CDR2 FYNNEI. The CDR3 totals 12 residues. Losses at the gene ends were 6 bases for V and 7 bases for J; bases not matched to a gene: 2. The DNA for the CDR3 is TGTGCCAGCAGATCAGGGGGCCAGCCCCAGCATTTT. Encoded protein: CASRSGGQPQHF.

The genes are TRBV5-1 and TRBJ2-1, with a possible D match to TRBD1 (5 bases). The germline gives CDR1 SGHRS, CDR2 YFSETQ. The CDR3 contains 14 residues. Trimming cost V 5 bases and J 1 base, with 10 bases left between them. The CDR3 protein is CASSFQGSYNEQFF. As DNA, the CDR3 is TGCGCCAGCAGTTTTCAGGGTTCCTACAATGAGCAGTTCTTC.

The V and J genes are TRBV27 and TRBJ1-1; TRBD1 matches at 7 bases. Trimming took 5 bases from V and 3 from J; bases not matched to a gene: 9. Germline values: CDR1 MNHEY, CDR2 SMNVEV (reference sequence). The CDR3 covers 15 residues. The CDR3 nucleotides read TGTGCCAGCAGTAGACAGGGAATGTTAGACACTGAAGCTTTCTTT. Residues: CASSRQGMLDTEAFF.

The chain has TRBV18 and TRBJ1-1; D ambiguous. The CDR3 covers 13 residues. Trimming removed 4 bases from V and 1 base from J, with 7 bases in between. Germline loops: CDR1 KGHSH, CDR2 LQKENI. The CDR3, as DNA: TGTGCCAGCTCACGGAACAAGAACACTGAAGCTTTCTTT. Amino acids: CASSRNKNTEAFF.

The rearrangement links TRBV6-1 to TRBJ2-5, with 8 bases identical to TRBD1. With 6 bases clipped from V and 5 bases from J, the junction kept 8 bases outside the gene matches. This CDR3 has 14 amino acids. CDR1 and CDR2 from the germline V gene are MNHNS and SASEGT. The CDR3 region has the DNA TGTGCCAGCAGGCAGGACAGGGCCCCCGAGACCCAGTACTTC. Residues: CASRQDRAPETQYF.

This chain links TRBV11-2 with TRBJ2-5; D may match TRBD1 or TRBD2 (5 bases each). Per germline, CDR1 SGHAT and CDR2 FQNNGV. The CDR3 contains 17 residues. Deletions cut 5 bases from V and 3 bases from J, with 22 bases between. DNA for the CDR3: TGTGCCAGCAGCCCCGGGGCGGCAGTTGGGAGTAAAGAGACCCAGTACTTC. As protein: CASSPGAAVGSKETQYF. Full variable domain (rest looked up from reference TRBV11-2 and TRBJ2-5): EAGVAQSPRYKIIEKRQSVAFWCNPISGHATLYWYQQILGQGPKLLIQFQNNGVVDDSQLPKDRFSAERLKGVDSTLKIQPAKLEDSAVYLCASSPGAAVGSKETQYFGPGTRLLVL.

The chain carries TRBV11-3 and TRBJ2-1; 9 bases are a match to TRBD2. Germline CDR1 reads SGHNT; CDR2 reads YENEEA. Trimming removed 1 base from V and 5 bases from J; junction bases left unmatched: 6. The CDR3 covers 16 residues. The chain's CDR3 is CASSLVSLAGNNEQFF. DNA of the CDR3: TGTGCCAGCAGCTTAGTTTCGCTAGCGGGAAACAATGAGCAGTTCTTC.

The V gene is TRBV28, the J gene TRBJ2-7; D perhaps matches TRBD1 (6 bases). CDR1 and CDR2 from the germline V gene are MDHEN and SYDVKM. The germline V and J ends were trimmed by 5 bases and 6 bases, with 8 bases remaining between them. CDR3 length: 11 residues. The CDR3: CASSDRFEQYF. The CDR3 region has the DNA TGTGCCAGCAGTGACAGGTTCGAGCAGTACTTC.

J is TRBJ2-3 and V is TRBV28; D is perhaps TRBD1 (6 bases). Looked up from germline, CDR1 is MDHEN and CDR2 is SYDVKM. V shed 5 bases and J shed 2 bases, with 14 bases lying between them. This CDR3 is 15 amino acids long. Here the CDR3 reads CASSPSGHITDTQYF. CDR3 bases: TGTGCCAGCAGTCCGTCGGGACACATCACAGATACGCAGTATTTT.

V gene TRBV7-2 combines with J gene TRBJ2-1; weak D call: TRBD2 (6 bases). The length of the CDR3 is 16 residues. Germline CDR1 is SGHTA and CDR2 is FQGNSA. The V end was cut by 0 bases, the J end by 3 bases, with 12 bases between. The DNA of the CDR3 is TGTGCCAGCAGCTTAGCCCCCCTAGCGCGCTACAATGAGCAGTTCTTC. The encoded protein is CASSLAPLARYNEQFF.

This rearrangement joins TRBV5-5 to TRBJ2-1; D may correspond to TRBD1 or TRBD2 (6 bases each). V gave up 7 bases and J gave up 1 base, with 12 bases separating them. The germline V gene has CDR1 SGHKS and CDR2 YYEKEE (reference sequence). The CDR3 runs to 14 residues. CDR3 loop: CASSRGDSYNEQFF. CDR3 bases: TGTGCCAGCTCGAGGGGGGATTCCTACAATGAGCAGTTCTTC.

This clone was observed a few times. This chain links TRBV4-2 with TRBJ2-7, with 7 bases identical to TRBD1. CDR1 and CDR2 from the germline V gene are LGHNA and YNFKEQ. This CDR3 comprises 15 residues. V was clipped by 4 bases and J by 7 bases; unmatched bases: 13. The DNA of the CDR3 is TGTGCCAGCAGCCCCATTAGCGAAGGGGGCCCGGAGCAGTACTTC. Translating gives CASSPISEGGPEQYF.

This chain connects TRBV6-1 to TRBJ1-2, with D uncertain. Germline-derived CDR1 and CDR2 are MNHNS and SASEGT. CDR3 size: 12 residues. Trimming left V 6 bases short and J 4 bases short, with 9 bases between. The CDR3 region is CASRADFYGYTF. The CDR3 DNA reads as TGTGCCAGCAGGGCAGACTTCTATGGCTACACCTTC.

The chain combines TRBV28 with TRBJ2-5, with D possibly matching TRBD1 (6 bases). Germline assignment: CDR1 MDHEN and CDR2 SYDVKM. CDR3 size: 15 residues. Trimming cost V 7 bases and J 0 bases, with 15 bases left between them. The CDR3 nucleotides are TGTGCCAGCACCCCCTCCGGACAGTACCAAGAGACCCAGTACTTC. This translates into CASTPSGQYQETQYF.

This chain connects TRBV5-1 to TRBJ2-1; tentative D call: TRBD1 (6 bases). The CDR3 runs to 14 residues. V gave up 4 bases and J gave up 5 bases, with 13 bases separating them. Germline V lookup: CDR1 SGHRS, CDR2 YFSETQ. CDR3 DNA sequence: TGCGCCAGCAGCACGGACAGCCTAAACAATGAGCAGTTCTTC. This encodes CASSTDSLNNEQFF.

The chain combines TRBV11-2 with TRBJ2-7; 10 nucleotides align to TRBD2. Germline CDR1 reads SGHAT; CDR2 reads FQNNGV. The CDR3 covers 15 residues. The J segment lost 3 bases and the V segment lost 5 bases, leaving 7 bases of the junction unmatched. The CDR3 nucleotides are TGTGCCAGCAGCCGGGGGGGGACTAGCGACTACGAGCAGTACTTC. Translation: CASSRGGTSDYEQYF.

This clone was seen once. The chain is built from TRBV29-1 and TRBJ2-5; possibly TRBD1 for D (5 bases). Germline V lookup: CDR1 SQVTM, CDR2 ANQGSEA. V was clipped by 5 bases and J by 4 bases, with 17 bases between them. The CDR3 length is 14 residues. In DNA, the CDR3 is TGCAGCGTTAATCACAGGACCCAGGGAGAGACCCAGTACTTC. Translated: CSVNHRTQGETQYF.

This clone was observed a few times. The chain recombines TRBV7-6 with TRBJ2-6; D uncertain. Deletions cut 5 bases from V and 2 bases from J, with 13 bases between. This CDR3 has 16 amino acids. The V gene's germline CDR1 is SGHVS and CDR2 FNYEAQ. CDR3 region: CASSPSFSAGANVLTF. In DNA form, the CDR3 reads TGTGCCAGCAGCCCTTCCTTTTCGGCTGGGGCCAACGTCCTGACTTTC.

This clone was seen just once. This chain connects TRBV28 to TRBJ1-5; the match to TRBD1 covers 8 bases. The junction had 7 bases not matched to a gene; V was cut back by 10 bases and J by 5 bases. The germline CDR1 and CDR2 sequences are MDHEN and SYDVKM. This CDR3 is built from 13 residues. The CDR3 DNA sequence: TGTGCCACCCGACAGGGGATAGATCAGCCCCAGCATTTT. Translating gives CATRQGIDQPQHF.

This clone appeared once. This chain links TRBV7-2 with TRBJ2-3, with TRBD2 identical over 8 bases. The CDR3 has 14 amino acids. Germline values: CDR1 SGHTA, CDR2 FQGNSA. With V trimmed by 4 bases and J by 3 bases, 3 bases remained unmatched. The CDR3 bases are TGTGCCAGCAGCTCAGCGGGAGTGACAGATACGCAGTATTTT. Its translation: CASSSAGVTDTQYF.

The CDR3 bases are TGTGCCAGCAGTAAAGATGAAAAACTGTTTTTT. It is translated as CASSKDEKLFF. The gene calls are TRBV6-1 and TRBJ1-4; D not certain. Deletions cut 5 bases from V and 6 bases from J, with 4 bases between. This CDR3 is 11 amino acids long. CDR1 is MNHNS and CDR2 is SASEGT in the germline V gene.

The chain carries TRBV4-1 and TRBJ1-2, with D possibly being TRBD1 (6 bases). V was shortened by 0 bases and J by 0 bases, with 14 bases between the two germline ends. The CDR3 runs to 17 residues. The germline V gene has CDR1 MGHRA and CDR2 YSYEKL. In nucleotides, the CDR3 is TGCGCCAGCAGCCAAGATCCCCTCGCAGGGGCTAACTATGGCTACACCTTC. It is translated as CASSQDPLAGANYGYTF.

The chain's CDR3 is CASSELQGAAQPQHF. For the CDR3, the DNA is TGTGCCAGCAGTGAATTACAGGGGGCGGCTCAGCCCCAGCATTTT. The V and J genes are TRBV6-1 and TRBJ1-5; 9 bases map to TRBD1. The CDR3 has 15 residues. The V gene's germline CDR1 is MNHNS and CDR2 SASEGT. V shed 2 bases and J 6 bases; nucleotides not matched to a gene: 5.

The CDR3 nucleotides read TGTGCCAGCAGCTTTGGGACTGACTTATACACAGATACGCAGTATTTT. Translating gives CASSFGTDLYTDTQYF. This chain connects TRBV5-4 to TRBJ2-3; the D gene is possibly TRBD2 (6 bases). This CDR3 has 16 residues. Deletions cut 2 bases from V and 2 bases from J, with 15 bases between. The germline gives CDR1 SGHNT, CDR2 YYREEE (reference sequence). Variable domain in full (rest from reference TRBV5-4 and TRBJ2-3): ETGVTQSPTHLIKTRGQQVTLRCSSQSGHNTVSWYQQALGQGPQFIFQYYREEENGRGNFPPRFSGLQFPNYSSELNVNALELDDSALYLCASSFGTDLYTDTQYFGPGTRLTVL.

The gene calls are TRBV5-1 and TRBJ2-3; TRBD2 is a possible D gene (6 bases). Germline V gives CDR1 SGHRS, CDR2 YFSETQ. The CDR3 consists of 16 residues. V was trimmed by 0 bases and J by 4 bases, leaving 15 bases between them. The CDR3 sequence: CASSLEGAPGADTQYF. The CDR3 nucleotides are TGCGCCAGCAGCTTGGAGGGAGCGCCGGGAGCAGATACGCAGTATTTT.

The chain joins TRBV27 to TRBJ1-4; D is uncertain. CDR1 MNHEY and CDR2 SMNVEV come from the germline V gene (reference sequence). There are 14 residues in the CDR3. The V end was cut by 2 bases, the J end by 6 bases, with 10 bases between. The CDR3 region has the DNA TGTGCCAGCAGTTTAAACGCCTTTGATGAAAAACTGTTTTTT. Amino acids: CASSLNAFDEKLFF.

The chain joins TRBV19 to TRBJ2-2; 7 nucleotides line up with TRBD2. The CDR3 length is 16 residues. The junction had 4 bases not matched to a gene; V was cut back by 3 bases and J by 0 bases. Germline V gene lookup returns CDR1 LNHDA and CDR2 SQIVND (reference sequence). CDR3 loop: CASSMGRGPNTGELFF. DNA of the CDR3: TGTGCCAGTAGTATGGGGAGGGGTCCGAACACCGGGGAGCTGTTTTTT.

V gene TRBV7-9 combines with J gene TRBJ2-7, with TRBD1 as a possible D gene (8 bases). The CDR3 is 13 amino acids. The germline gives CDR1 SEHNR, CDR2 FQNEAQ (reference sequence). V was clipped by 5 bases and J by 5 bases, with 13 bases between them. CDR3 protein: CASSPQGGHEQYF. CDR3 coding DNA: TGTGCCAGCAGCCCACAGGGGGGGCACGAGCAGTACTTC.